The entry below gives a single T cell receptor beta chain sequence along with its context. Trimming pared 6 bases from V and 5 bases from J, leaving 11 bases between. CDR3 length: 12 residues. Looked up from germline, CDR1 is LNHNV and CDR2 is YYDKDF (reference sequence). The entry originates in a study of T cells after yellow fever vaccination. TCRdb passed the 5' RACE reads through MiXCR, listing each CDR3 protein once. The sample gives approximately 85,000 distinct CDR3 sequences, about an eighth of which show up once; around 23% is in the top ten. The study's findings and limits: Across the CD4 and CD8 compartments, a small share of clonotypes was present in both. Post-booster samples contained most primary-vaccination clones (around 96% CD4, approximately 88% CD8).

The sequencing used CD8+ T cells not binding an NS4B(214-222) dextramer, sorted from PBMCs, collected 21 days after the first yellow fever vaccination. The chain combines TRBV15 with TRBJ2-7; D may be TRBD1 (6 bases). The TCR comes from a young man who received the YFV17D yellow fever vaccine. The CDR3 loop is CATRQGSHEQYF. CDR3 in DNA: TGTGCCACCAGACAGGGTAGCCACGAGCAGTACTTC.